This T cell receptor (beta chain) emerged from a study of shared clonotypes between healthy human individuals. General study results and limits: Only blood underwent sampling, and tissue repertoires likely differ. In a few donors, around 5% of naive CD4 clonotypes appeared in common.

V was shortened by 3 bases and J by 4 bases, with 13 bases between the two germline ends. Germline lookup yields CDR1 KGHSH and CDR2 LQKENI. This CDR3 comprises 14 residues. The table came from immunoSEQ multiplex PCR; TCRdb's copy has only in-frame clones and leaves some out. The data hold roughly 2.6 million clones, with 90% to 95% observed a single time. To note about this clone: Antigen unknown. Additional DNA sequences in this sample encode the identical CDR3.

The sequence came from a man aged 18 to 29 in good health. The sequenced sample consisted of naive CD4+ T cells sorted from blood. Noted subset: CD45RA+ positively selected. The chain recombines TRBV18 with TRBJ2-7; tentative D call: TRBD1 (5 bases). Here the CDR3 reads CASSPSAGSYEQYF. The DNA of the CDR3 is TGTGCCAGCTCACCCTCGGCAGGGTCGTACGAGCAGTACTTC.